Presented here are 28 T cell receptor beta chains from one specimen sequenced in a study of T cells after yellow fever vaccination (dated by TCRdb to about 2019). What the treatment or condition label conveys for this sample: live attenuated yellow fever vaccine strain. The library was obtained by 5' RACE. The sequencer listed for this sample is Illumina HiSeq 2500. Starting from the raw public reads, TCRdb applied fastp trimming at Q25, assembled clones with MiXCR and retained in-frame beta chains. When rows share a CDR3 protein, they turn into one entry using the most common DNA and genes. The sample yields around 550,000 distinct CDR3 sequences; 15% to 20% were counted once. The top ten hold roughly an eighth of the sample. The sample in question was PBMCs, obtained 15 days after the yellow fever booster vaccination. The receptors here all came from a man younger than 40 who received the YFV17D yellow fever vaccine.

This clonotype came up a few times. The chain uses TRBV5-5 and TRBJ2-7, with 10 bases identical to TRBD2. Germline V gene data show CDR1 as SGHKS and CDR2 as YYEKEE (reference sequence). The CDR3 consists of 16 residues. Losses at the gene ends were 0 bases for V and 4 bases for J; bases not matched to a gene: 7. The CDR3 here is CASSLEGSGRLYEQYF. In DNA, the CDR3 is TGTGCCAGCAGCTTGGAAGGTAGCGGGAGGTTATACGAGCAGTACTTC.

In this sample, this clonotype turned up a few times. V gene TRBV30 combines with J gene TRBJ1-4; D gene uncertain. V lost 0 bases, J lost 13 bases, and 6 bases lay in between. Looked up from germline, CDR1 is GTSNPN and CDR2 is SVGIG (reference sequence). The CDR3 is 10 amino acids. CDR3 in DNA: TGTGCCTGGAGTGTTAACGGACTGTTTTTT. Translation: CAWSVNGLFF.

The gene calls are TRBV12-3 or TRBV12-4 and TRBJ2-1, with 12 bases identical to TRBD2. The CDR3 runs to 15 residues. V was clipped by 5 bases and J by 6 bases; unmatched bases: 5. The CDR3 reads CASSHGLAGTNEQFF. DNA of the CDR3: TGTGCCAGCAGTCACGGACTAGCGGGAACCAATGAGCAGTTCTTC.

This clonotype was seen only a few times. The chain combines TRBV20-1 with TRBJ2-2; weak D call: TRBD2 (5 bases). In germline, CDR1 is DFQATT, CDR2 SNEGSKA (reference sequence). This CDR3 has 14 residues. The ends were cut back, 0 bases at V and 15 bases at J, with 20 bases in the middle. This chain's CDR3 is CSARDPEGPQVVFF. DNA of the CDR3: TGCAGTGCTAGAGATCCTGAGGGCCCCCAGGTGGTGTTTTTT.

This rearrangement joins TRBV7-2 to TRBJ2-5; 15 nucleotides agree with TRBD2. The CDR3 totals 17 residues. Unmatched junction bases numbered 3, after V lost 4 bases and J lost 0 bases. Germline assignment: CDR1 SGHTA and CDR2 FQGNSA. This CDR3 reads CASSSGTSGRYQETQYF. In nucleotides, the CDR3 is TGTGCCAGCAGCTCCGGGACTAGCGGGAGGTACCAAGAGACCCAGTACTTC. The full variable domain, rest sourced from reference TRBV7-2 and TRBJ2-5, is GAGVSQSPSNKVTEKGKDVELRCDPISGHTALYWYRQSLGQGLEFLIYFQGNSAPDKSGLPSDRFSAERTGGSVSTLTIQRTQQEDSAVYLCASSSGTSGRYQETQYFGPGTRLLVL.

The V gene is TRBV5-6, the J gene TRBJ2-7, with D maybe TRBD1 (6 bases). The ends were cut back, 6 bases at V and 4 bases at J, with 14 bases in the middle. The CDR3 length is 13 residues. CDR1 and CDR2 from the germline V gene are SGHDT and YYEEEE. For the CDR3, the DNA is TGTGCCAGCACGGGAAACAGGGAGTACGAGCAGTACTTC. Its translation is CASTGNREYEQYF.

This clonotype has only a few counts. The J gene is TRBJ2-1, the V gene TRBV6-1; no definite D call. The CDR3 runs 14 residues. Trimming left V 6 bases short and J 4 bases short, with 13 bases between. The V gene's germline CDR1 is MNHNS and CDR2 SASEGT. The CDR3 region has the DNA TGTGCCAGCAGAGGACGGATGATTTACAATGAGCAGTTCTTC. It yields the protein CASRGRMIYNEQFF.

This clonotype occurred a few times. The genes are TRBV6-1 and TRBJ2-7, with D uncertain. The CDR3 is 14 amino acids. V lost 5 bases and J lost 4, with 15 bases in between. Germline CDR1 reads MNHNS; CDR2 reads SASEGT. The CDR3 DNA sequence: TGTGCCAGCAGTAGTAGCATACTTCGATACGAGCAGTACTTC. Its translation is CASSSSILRYEQYF.

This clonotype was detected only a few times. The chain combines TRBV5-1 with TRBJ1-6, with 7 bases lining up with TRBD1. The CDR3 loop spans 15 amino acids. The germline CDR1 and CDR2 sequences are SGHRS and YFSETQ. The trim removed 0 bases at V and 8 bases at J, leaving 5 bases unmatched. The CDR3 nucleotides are TGCGCCAGCAGCTTGGAGGGGACAGATTATTCACCCCTCCACTTT. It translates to CASSLEGTDYSPLHF.

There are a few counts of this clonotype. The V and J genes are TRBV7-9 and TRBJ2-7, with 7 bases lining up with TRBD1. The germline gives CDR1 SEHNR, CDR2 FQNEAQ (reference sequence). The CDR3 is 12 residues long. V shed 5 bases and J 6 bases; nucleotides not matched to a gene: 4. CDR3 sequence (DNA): TGTGCCAGCAGCCCGGACAGGCTCGAGCAGTACTTC. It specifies CASSPDRLEQYF.

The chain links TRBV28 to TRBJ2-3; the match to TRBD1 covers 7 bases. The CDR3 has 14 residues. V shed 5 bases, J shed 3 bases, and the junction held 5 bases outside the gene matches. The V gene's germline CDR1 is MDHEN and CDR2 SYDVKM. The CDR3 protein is CASSPTGETDTQYF. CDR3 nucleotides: TGTGCCAGCAGTCCCACAGGGGAAACAGATACGCAGTATTTT.

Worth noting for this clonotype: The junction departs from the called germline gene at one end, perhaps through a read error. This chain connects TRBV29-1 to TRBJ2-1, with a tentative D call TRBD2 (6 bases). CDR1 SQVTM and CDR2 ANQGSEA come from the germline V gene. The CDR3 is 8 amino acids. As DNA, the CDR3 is TGCAGCGTTGCCCAGGAGGGCTTC. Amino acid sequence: CSVAQEGF.

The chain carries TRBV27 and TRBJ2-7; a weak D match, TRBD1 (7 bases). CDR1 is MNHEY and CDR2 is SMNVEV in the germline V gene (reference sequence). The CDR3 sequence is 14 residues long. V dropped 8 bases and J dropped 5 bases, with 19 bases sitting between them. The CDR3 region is CASRKNGRGDEQYF. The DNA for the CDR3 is TGTGCCAGCCGTAAGAACGGCAGGGGGGACGAGCAGTACTTC.

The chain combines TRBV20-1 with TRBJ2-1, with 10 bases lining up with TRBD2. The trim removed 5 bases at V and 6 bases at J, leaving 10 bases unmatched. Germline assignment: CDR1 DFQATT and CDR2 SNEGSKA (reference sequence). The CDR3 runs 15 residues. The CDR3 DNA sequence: TGCAGTGCTCTCAGGGGGGGACTAGCGCTCAATGAGCAGTTCTTC. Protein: CSALRGGLALNEQFF.

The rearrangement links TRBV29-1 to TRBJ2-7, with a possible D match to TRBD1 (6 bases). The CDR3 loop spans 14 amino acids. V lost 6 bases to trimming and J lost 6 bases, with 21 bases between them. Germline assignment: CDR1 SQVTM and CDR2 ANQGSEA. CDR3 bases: TGCAGCGTCGCCCCCAGACAGGTTTTGGGCGAGCAGTACTTC. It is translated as CSVAPRQVLGEQYF.

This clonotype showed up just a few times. The CDR3 bases are TGTGCCACCAGATCGAGGGACAGTGATACGCAGTATTTT. Protein sequence: CATRSRDSDTQYF. The chain is built from TRBV24-1 and TRBJ2-3; 7 bases line up with TRBD1. This CDR3 contains 13 residues. Trimming removed 7 bases from V and 6 bases from J; junction bases left unmatched: 6. Germline CDR1 and CDR2: KGHDR and SFDVKD.

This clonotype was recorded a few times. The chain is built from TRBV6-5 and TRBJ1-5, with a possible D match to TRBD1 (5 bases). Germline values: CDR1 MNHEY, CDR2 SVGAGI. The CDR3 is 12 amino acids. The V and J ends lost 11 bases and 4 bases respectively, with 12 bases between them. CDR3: CAAGRANQPQHF. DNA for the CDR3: TGTGCCGCGGGCAGGGCAAATCAGCCCCAGCATTTT.

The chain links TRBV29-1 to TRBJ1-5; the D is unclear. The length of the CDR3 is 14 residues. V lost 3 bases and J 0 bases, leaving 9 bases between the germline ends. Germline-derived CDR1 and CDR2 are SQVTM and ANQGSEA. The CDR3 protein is CSVETGNSNQPQHF. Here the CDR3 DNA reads TGCAGCGTTGAGACGGGGAATAGCAATCAGCCCCAGCATTTT. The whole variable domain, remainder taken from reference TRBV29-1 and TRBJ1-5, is SAVISQKPSRDICQRGTSLTIQCQVDSQVTMMFWYRQQPGQSLTLIATANQGSEATYESGFVIDKFPISRPNLTFSTLTVSNMSPEDSSIYLCSVETGNSNQPQHFGDGTRLSIL.

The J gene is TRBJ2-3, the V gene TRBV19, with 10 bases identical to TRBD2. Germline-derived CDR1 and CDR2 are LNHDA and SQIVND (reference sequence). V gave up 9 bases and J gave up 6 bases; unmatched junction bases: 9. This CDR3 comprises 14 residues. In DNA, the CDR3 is TGTGCCAGCCGTCAGCGGGGGGGTCAGGATACGCAGTATTTT. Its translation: CASRQRGGQDTQYF. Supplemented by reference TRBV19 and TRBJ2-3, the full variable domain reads DGGITQSPKYLFRKEGQNVTLSCEQNLNHDAMYWYRQDPGQGLRLIYYSQIVNDFQKGDIAEGYSVSREKKESFPLTVTSAQKNPTAFYLCASRQRGGQDTQYFGPGTRLTVL.

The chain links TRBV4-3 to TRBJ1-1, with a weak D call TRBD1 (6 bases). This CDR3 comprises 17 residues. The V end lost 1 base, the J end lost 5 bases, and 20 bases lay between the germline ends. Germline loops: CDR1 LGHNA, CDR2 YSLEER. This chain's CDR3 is CASSQGGGARQTTEAFF. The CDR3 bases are TGCGCCAGCAGCCAAGGGGGGGGGGCGCGACAGACAACTGAAGCTTTCTTT.

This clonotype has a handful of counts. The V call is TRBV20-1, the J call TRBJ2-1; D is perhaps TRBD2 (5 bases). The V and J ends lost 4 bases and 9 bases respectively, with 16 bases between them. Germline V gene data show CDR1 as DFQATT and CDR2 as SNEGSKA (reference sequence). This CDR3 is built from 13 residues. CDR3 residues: CSANVGARSEQFF. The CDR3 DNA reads TGCAGTGCTAACGTGGGAGCTCGGAGTGAGCAGTTCTTC.

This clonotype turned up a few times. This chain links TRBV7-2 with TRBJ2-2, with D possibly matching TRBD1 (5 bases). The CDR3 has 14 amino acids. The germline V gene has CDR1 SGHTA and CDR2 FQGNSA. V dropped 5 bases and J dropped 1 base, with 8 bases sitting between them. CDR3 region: CASSLQVNTGELFF. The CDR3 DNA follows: TGTGCCAGCAGCCTACAGGTGAACACCGGGGAGCTGTTTTTT.

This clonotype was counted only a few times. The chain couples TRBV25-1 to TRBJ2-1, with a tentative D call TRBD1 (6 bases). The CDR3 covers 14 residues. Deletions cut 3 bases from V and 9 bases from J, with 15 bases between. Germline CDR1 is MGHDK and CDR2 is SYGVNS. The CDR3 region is CASSDTRGLSEQFF. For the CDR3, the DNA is TGTGCCAGCAGTGATACTAGGGGGTTGAGTGAGCAGTTCTTC.

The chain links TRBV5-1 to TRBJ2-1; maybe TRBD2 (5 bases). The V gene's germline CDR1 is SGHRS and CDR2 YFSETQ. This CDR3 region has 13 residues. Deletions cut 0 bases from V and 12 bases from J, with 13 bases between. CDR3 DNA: TGCGCCAGCAGCTTGGAGGCATCTGGAGGGCAGTTCTTC. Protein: CASSLEASGGQFF.

CDR3 in amino acids: CASSYPDSGSSYNEQFF. The CDR3 DNA is TGTGCCAGCAGTTACCCTGATAGCGGGAGCTCCTACAATGAGCAGTTCTTC. V gene TRBV6-5 combines with J gene TRBJ2-1, with 9 bases lining up with TRBD2. The length of the CDR3 is 17 residues. Unmatched junction bases numbered 5, after V lost 2 bases and J lost 0 bases. Germline V lookup: CDR1 MNHEY, CDR2 SVGAGI.

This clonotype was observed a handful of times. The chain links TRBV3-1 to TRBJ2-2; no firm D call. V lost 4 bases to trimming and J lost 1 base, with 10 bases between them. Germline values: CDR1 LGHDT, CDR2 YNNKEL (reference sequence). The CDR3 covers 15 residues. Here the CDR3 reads CASSLRLRNTGELFF. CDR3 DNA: TGTGCCAGCAGCCTTCGACTGAGGAACACCGGGGAGCTGTTTTTT.

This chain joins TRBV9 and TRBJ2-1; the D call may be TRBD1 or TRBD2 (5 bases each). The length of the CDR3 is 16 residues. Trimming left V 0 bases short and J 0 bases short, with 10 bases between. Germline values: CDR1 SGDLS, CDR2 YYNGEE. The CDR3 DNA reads TGTGCCAGCAGCGTAGACTGGGACCGCTCCTACAATGAGCAGTTCTTC. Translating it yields CASSVDWDRSYNEQFF. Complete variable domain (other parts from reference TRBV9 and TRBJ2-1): DSGVTQTPKHLITATGQRVTLRCSPRSGDLSVYWYQQSLDQGLQFLIQYYNGEERAKGNILERFSAQQFPDLHSELNLSSLELGDSALYFCASSVDWDRSYNEQFFGPGTRLTVL.

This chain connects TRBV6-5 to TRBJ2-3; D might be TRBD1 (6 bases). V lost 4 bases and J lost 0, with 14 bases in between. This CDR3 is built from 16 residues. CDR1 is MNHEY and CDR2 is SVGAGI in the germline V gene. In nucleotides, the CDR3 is TGTGCCAGCAGTTTAACCGCCGGGACAAGCACAGATACGCAGTATTTT. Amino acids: CASSLTAGTSTDTQYF.